This TCR beta chain comes out of a study of beta chain features in type 1 diabetes. Whole-study findings and limits: Fewer junction insertions and more nucleotide deletions appeared in type 1 diabetes patients. Naive, central memory and regulatory TCRB repertoires appeared more similar among patients than healthy donors.

This clone turned up a few times. Its antigen is not known. Sequenced material consisted of expressed TCRB transcripts (all of the isolated RNA was reverse transcribed). Using immunoSEQ multiplex PCR, the repertoire was profiled, and TCRdb retains in-frame clones only, with some absent. In the table there are about 140,000 clones, 9.5% to 10% of which are singletons. CDR1 and CDR2 from the germline V gene are SGHRS and YFSETQ. This CDR3 is 17 amino acids long. The V gene end was trimmed by 1 base and the J gene end by 1 base; junction bases not matched to a gene: 4. The chain carries TRBV5-1 and TRBJ2-6; TRBD1 matches at 8 bases. Sequenced sample: central memory CD4+ T cells from blood. This TCR was sampled from a woman aged 40 to 50 in good health. CDR3 nucleotide sequence: TGCGCCAGCAGCTTGCAGGGGGCAGGATCTGGGGCCAACGTCCTGACTTTC. It encodes CASSLQGAGSGANVLTF.